The 3 T cell receptor beta chains reported below all come from one sample, sequenced in a study of cytomegalovirus exposure and HLA in healthy donors. TCRdb keeps only in-frame clones here, not all; method: immunoSEQ multiplex PCR. The sample records 130,000 to 150,000 clones, roughly 89% being singletons. The sequencing input was PBMCs. The receptor set was obtained from a young woman in good health and CMV-seropositive.

This rearrangement joins TRBV5-1 to TRBJ1-4; D uncertain. Trimming took 4 bases from V and 4 from J, leaving 14 bases between them. CDR1 and CDR2 (germline): SGHRS, YFSETQ. CDR3 length: 15 amino acids. CDR3 DNA: TGCGCCAGCAGCATCTCCGGCGGAATTAATGAAAAACTGTTTTTT. It is translated as CASSISGGINEKLFF.

The chain links TRBV18 to TRBJ1-1; 10 positions match TRBD1. CDR1 KGHSH and CDR2 LQKENI come from the germline V gene. The length of the CDR3 is 17 residues. After removal of 4 bases from V and 4 bases from J, the junction contained 12 bases not matched to a gene. The CDR3: CASSLSRDRGLFTEAFF. The CDR3 nucleotides are TGTGCCAGCTCACTCTCCCGGGACAGGGGTTTATTCACTGAAGCTTTCTTT.

The V gene is TRBV9, the J gene TRBJ2-3; 11 nucleotides match TRBD2. Germline assignment: CDR1 SGDLS and CDR2 YYNGEE. The CDR3 sequence is 16 residues long. The J segment lost 5 bases and the V segment lost 4 bases, leaving 9 bases of the junction unmatched. CDR3 region: CASSPASGGTKDTQYF. In DNA, the CDR3 is TGTGCCAGCAGCCCAGCTAGCGGGGGGACCAAAGATACGCAGTATTTT.